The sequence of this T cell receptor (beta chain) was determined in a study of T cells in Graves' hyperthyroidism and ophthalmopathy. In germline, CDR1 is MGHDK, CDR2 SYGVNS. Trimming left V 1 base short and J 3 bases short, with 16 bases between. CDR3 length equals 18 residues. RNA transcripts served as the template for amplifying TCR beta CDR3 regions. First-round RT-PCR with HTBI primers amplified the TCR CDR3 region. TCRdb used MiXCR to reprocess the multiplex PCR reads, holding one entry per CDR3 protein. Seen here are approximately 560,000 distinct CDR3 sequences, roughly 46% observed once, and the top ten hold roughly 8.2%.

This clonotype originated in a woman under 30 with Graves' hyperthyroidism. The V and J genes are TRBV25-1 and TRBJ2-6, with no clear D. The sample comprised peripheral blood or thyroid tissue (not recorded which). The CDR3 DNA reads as TGTGCCAGCAGTGAATGTACCGACCCTATCAATGGGGCCAACGTCCTGACTTTC. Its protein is CASSECTDPINGANVLTF.